The entry below gives a single TCR beta chain sequence along with its context. Study processing details: Cell counts per sample came from amplifying reference gene primers. This table comes from immunoSEQ multiplex PCR, and its TCRdb copy is limited to in-frame clones, with some not included. From that table come the V and J calls and clone size; the DNA was used to work out D and trimming. The data show under 500,000 clones, 87% seen once. Cohorts were determined from participant-reported clinical history. The V gene's germline CDR1 is SGHTA and CDR2 FQGTGA. V was clipped by 6 bases and J by 5 bases, with 17 bases between them. The CDR3 length is 14 residues. The data derive from a study of blood T cell repertoires in COVID-19.

The receptor was isolated from a woman younger than 35 with acute COVID-19. This rearrangement joins TRBV7-3 to TRBJ2-7; a possible D gene is TRBD1 (6 bases). Sequencing was performed on PBMCs or T cells enriched from blood (not recorded which). Here the CDR3 reads CASRPTGNIHEQYF. Written as DNA, the CDR3 is TGTGCCAGCAGACCTACAGGGAACATCCACGAGCAGTACTTC.